These 14 T cell receptor beta chains were all obtained from the same sample, sequenced in a study of CD8 T cells in Susac syndrome. RNA in amounts of roughly 0.5 to 1 ug was reverse transcribed with random hexamers. In TCRdb, the immunoSEQ multiplex PCR reads were re-called with MiXCR into one record per CDR3 protein. Of 150,000 to 200,000 distinct CDR3 sequences listed, 90% to 95% are singletons. The sample taken for sequencing was CD4+ T cells from PBMCs. Every receptor here comes from a human donor with Susac syndrome.

The chain carries TRBV7-9 and TRBJ1-2; 9 nucleotides align to TRBD1. This CDR3 contains 14 residues. V lost 7 bases to trimming and J lost 4 bases; unmatched junction nucleotides: 7. The germline V gene encodes CDR1 SEHNR and CDR2 FQNEAQ (reference sequence). The CDR3 coding sequence is TGTGCCAGCATCCCCGCGGGACAGGGCTATGGCTACACCTTC. It encodes CASIPAGQGYGYTF.

This chain uses TRBV7-3 with TRBJ2-7; 7 bases align to TRBD2. Trimming removed 5 bases from V and 7 bases from J; junction bases left unmatched: 8. Germline CDR1 reads SGHTA; CDR2 reads FQGTGA. The CDR3 sequence is 13 residues long. The CDR3 nucleotides read TGTGCCAGCAGCCAAACGAATAGCGGGGAGCAGTACTTC. As protein: CASSQTNSGEQYF.

V gene TRBV11-2 combines with J gene TRBJ2-7; perhaps TRBD1 as D (5 bases). V lost 1 base and J lost 1, with 11 bases in between. The CDR3 covers 15 residues. The germline V gene has CDR1 SGHAT and CDR2 FQNNGV. The CDR3 protein is CASSLVQGGSYEQYF. Here the CDR3 DNA reads TGTGCCAGCAGCTTAGTGCAGGGTGGTTCCTACGAGCAGTACTTC.

The V call is TRBV30, the J call TRBJ2-2; D unclear. This CDR3 is built from 14 residues. V lost 4 bases and J lost 6, with 15 bases in between. Per germline, CDR1 GTSNPN and CDR2 SVGIG (reference sequence). The CDR3 sequence: CAWIPGSIAGELFF. The CDR3 bases are TGTGCCTGGATCCCCGGGTCGATTGCCGGGGAGCTGTTTTTT. The full variable domain, with the rest looked up from reference TRBV30 and TRBJ2-2, is SQTIHQWPATLVQPVGSPLSLECTVEGTSNPNLYWYRQAAGRGLQLLFYSVGIGQISSEVPQNLSASRPQDRQFILSSKKLLLSDSGFYLCAWIPGSIAGELFFGEGSRLTVL.

V and J are TRBV7-9 and TRBJ1-3, with a weak D call TRBD1 (6 bases). This CDR3 is built from 16 residues. Germline CDR1 and CDR2: SEHNR and FQNEAQ (reference sequence). Trimming shortened V by 2 bases and J by 0 bases, and 11 bases separated the two germline ends. As DNA, the CDR3 is TGTGCCAGCAGCTTACGTGGGGGCAACTCTGGAAACACCATATATTTT. It translates to CASSLRGGNSGNTIYF.

The V and J genes are TRBV11-2 and TRBJ1-2; perhaps TRBD1 as D (5 bases). Trimming left V 7 bases short and J 7 bases short, with 22 bases between. The germline CDR1 and CDR2 sequences are SGHAT and FQNNGV. The CDR3 contains 15 residues. The CDR3 DNA reads TGTGCCAGCATCCGCTCCGGGGCCAAGGGCGGTGGCTACACCTTC. This encodes CASIRSGAKGGGYTF.

V is TRBV5-1 and J is TRBJ1-1; D might be TRBD1 (5 bases). The length of the CDR3 is 15 residues. Germline assignment: CDR1 SGHRS and CDR2 YFSETQ. V was clipped by 4 bases and J by 3 bases, with 16 bases between them. The CDR3 reads CASSGNSGGDTEAFF. CDR3 sequence (DNA): TGCGCCAGCAGCGGGAATTCCGGAGGGGACACTGAAGCTTTCTTT.

V gene TRBV15 combines with J gene TRBJ1-3; D gene ambiguous. Per germline, CDR1 LNHNV and CDR2 YYDKDF (reference sequence). There are 14 residues in the CDR3. The V gene lost 0 bases and the J gene lost 1 base, with 4 bases spanning the gap. The CDR3 reads CATSRDRSGNTIYF. In nucleotides, the CDR3 is TGTGCCACCAGCAGAGATCGTTCTGGAAACACCATATATTTT. The full variable domain, its missing parts supplied by reference TRBV15 and TRBJ1-3, is DAMVIQNPRYQVTQFGKPVTLSCSQTLNHNVMYWYQQKSSQAPKLLFHYYDKDFNNEADTPDNFQSRRPNTSFCFLDIRSPGLGDTAMYLCATSRDRSGNTIYFGEGSWLTVV.

The CDR3 loop reads CASSQDRGQGQPQHF. As DNA, the CDR3 is TGTGCCAGCAGCCAAGATCGGGGGCAGGGTCAGCCCCAGCATTTT. The V and J genes are TRBV3-1 and TRBJ1-5; D perhaps matches TRBD1 (6 bases). The germline gives CDR1 LGHDT, CDR2 YNNKEL (reference sequence). CDR3 length: 15 residues. V was cut by 0 bases and J by 6 bases, with 12 bases left in between.

The chain couples TRBV4-2 to TRBJ2-3; 9 bases align to TRBD2. CDR3 length equals 17 residues. The junction had 9 bases not matched to a gene; V was cut back by 3 bases and J by 2 bases. CDR1 and CDR2 (germline): LGHNA, YNFKEQ. The CDR3 DNA follows: TGTGCCAGCAGCCACCCCAGGGCTAGCGGGAACACAGATACGCAGTATTTT. The encoded protein is CASSHPRASGNTDTQYF.

This sequence joins TRBV18 and TRBJ1-1, with no clear D. The V gene's germline CDR1 is KGHSH and CDR2 LQKENI. The CDR3 length is 12 residues. Trimming pared 6 bases from V and 6 bases from J, leaving 11 bases between. CDR3 sequence (DNA): TGTGCCAGCTCGTCGAGGGAAGCTGAAGCTTTCTTT. Encoded protein: CASSSREAEAFF.

The chain is built from TRBV27 and TRBJ1-6; 9 bases map to TRBD1. Unmatched junction bases numbered 21, after V lost 5 bases and J lost 1 base. Germline values: CDR1 MNHEY, CDR2 SMNVEV (reference sequence). The CDR3 totals 22 residues. This CDR3 reads CASSPTPPGQGHVGSYNSPLHF. CDR3 DNA: TGTGCCAGCAGTCCGACTCCTCCGGGACAGGGACATGTGGGGTCCTATAATTCACCCCTCCACTTT.

The J gene is TRBJ2-5, the V gene TRBV5-6; D possibly corresponds to TRBD2 (5 bases). The CDR3 consists of 15 residues. The V end was cut by 2 bases, the J end by 0 bases, with 11 bases between. Per the germline V gene, CDR1 is SGHDT and CDR2 is YYEEEE. CDR3 sequence: CASSLRTAYQETQYF. The CDR3 DNA reads TGTGCCAGCAGCTTAAGGACTGCATACCAAGAGACCCAGTACTTC.

CDR3 region: CATSSEGGGWGGYTF. The CDR3 nucleotides read TGTGCCACTAGTAGTGAAGGGGGCGGATGGGGTGGCTACACCTTC. The gene calls are TRBV15 and TRBJ1-2; 7 bases fit TRBD1. After removal of 9 bases from V and 7 bases from J, the junction contained 17 bases not matched to a gene. From germline, CDR1 is LNHNV and CDR2 YYDKDF (reference sequence). This CDR3 is 15 amino acids long.